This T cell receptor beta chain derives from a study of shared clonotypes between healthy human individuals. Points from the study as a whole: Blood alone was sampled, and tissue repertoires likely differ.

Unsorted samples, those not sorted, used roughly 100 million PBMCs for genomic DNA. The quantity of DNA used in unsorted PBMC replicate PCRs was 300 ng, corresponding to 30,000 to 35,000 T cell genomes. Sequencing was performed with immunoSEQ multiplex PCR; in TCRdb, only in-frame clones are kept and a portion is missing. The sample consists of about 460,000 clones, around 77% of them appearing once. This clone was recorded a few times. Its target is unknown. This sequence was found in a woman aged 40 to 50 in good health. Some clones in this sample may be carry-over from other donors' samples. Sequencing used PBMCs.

The CDR3 loop is CASSQDYGSQMEQYF. CDR3 DNA sequence: TGTGCCAGCAGCCAAGATTACGGGTCCCAAATGGAGCAGTACTTC. V and J are TRBV4-2 and TRBJ2-7; D not certain. Germline V CDR1 and CDR2: LGHNA, YNFKEQ. V was clipped by 0 bases and J by 7 bases, with 16 bases between them. This CDR3 is 15 amino acids long.